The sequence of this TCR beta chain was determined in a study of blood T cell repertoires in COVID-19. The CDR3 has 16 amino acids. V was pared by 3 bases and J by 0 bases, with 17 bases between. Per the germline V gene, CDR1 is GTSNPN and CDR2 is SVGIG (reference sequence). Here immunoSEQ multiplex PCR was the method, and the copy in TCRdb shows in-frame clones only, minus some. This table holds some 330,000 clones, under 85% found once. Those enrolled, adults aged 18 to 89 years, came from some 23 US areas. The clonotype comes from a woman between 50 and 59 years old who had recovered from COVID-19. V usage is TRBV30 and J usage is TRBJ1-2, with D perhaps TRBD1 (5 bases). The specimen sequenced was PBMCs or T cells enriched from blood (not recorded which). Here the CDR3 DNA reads TGTGCCTGGAGGGGGGAGGCGACGGCCTCTAACTATGGCTACACCTTC. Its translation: CAWRGEATASNYGYTF.